Sequencing of this T cell receptor beta chain was carried out in a study of blood T cell repertoires in COVID-19. Recruitment covered 20 to 25 US areas and drew participants whose ages spanned roughly 18 to 89 years. Per the study methods: Using reference gene primer amplification, nucleated cell counts were estimated. The protocol was immunoSEQ multiplex PCR, while the TCRdb copy is restricted to in-frame clones and leaves out a portion. V, J and clone size are those of that table, while D and trimming were read from the DNA. The sample holds a few hundred thousand clones, approximately 90% seen once. Germline CDR1 and CDR2: LGHNA and YSLEER. V dropped 4 bases and J dropped 6 bases, with 18 bases sitting between them. The CDR3 extends over 15 amino acids.

The sequencing sample was made of PBMCs or T cells enriched from blood (not recorded which). The sequence was obtained from a woman aged 60-75 years in a cohort exposed to, infected with or recovered from COVID-19 (not recorded which). The chain employs TRBV4-3 and TRBJ1-1; D may be TRBD1 (6 bases). The CDR3 coding sequence is TGCGCCAGCAGCCTCCACTCCAGGGGTCAGTCTGAAGCTTTCTTT. This gives the protein CASSLHSRGQSEAFF.